Listed below are T cell receptor beta chains from one sample, sequenced in a study of OX40 agonist ivuxolimab in advanced cancers. The protocol was immunoSEQ multiplex PCR, while the TCRdb copy is restricted to in-frame clones and leaves out a portion. The sample includes approximately 74,000 clones, roughly nine tenths seen only once; the top ten take 0.25% to 0.3%. Here the sequenced sample was CD4+ or CD8+ T cells sorted from blood, taken in a trial of the OX40 agonist ivuxolimab. These receptor sequences come from an adult with an advanced solid tumor such as melanoma, head and neck, liver or kidney cancer. Each CDR3 is given with its conserved first and last residue. A D gene is named only where the DNA matches it firmly. Expanded clones are given a class, and other clones once, few, many or no size at all.

J gene | D gene | clone size | V gene | CDR3 protein | CDR3 DNA
TRBJ1-3 | . | . | TRBV30 | CAWRGSGNTIYF | TGTGCCTGGAGGGGATCTGGAAACACCATATATTTT
TRBJ1-3 | . | . | TRBV5-4 | CASSFWQGFSGNTIYF | TGTGCCAGCAGCTTTTGGCAGGGTTTCTCTGGAAACACCATATATTTT
TRBJ2-1 | TRBD1 | few | TRBV18 | CASSGDSFYNEQFF | TGTGCCAGCTCAGGGGACAGCTTTTACAATGAGCAGTTCTTC
TRBJ2-7 | . | . | TRBV19 | CASSSDRSTEQYF | TGTGCCAGTAGTAGTGACAGATCGACCGAGCAGTACTTC
TRBJ2-3 | . | . | TRBV11-2 | CASSLGFSTDTQYF | TGTGCCAGCAGCTTAGGGTTTAGCACAGATACGCAGTATTTT
TRBJ2-5 | . | . | TRBV19 | CASSIGRTTETQYF | TGTGCCAGTAGTATAGGGAGGACGACAGAGACCCAGTACTTC
TRBJ1-2 | . | . | TRBV6-4 | CASSDFGGSGYTF | TGTGCCAGCAGTGACTTTGGGGGAAGTGGCTACACCTTC
TRBJ2-2 | . | . | TRBV10-3 | CAISESQTGNTGELFF | TGTGCCATCAGTGAGTCCCAGACAGGAAACACCGGGGAGCTGTTTTTT
TRBJ1-5 | . | . | TRBV6-6 | CASSQGFSSNQPQHF | TGTGCCAGCAGTCAGGGTTTCTCTAGCAATCAGCCCCAGCATTTT
TRBJ1-1 | TRBD1 | . | TRBV7-3 | CASSLGTGRVAEAFF | TGTGCCAGCAGCTTAGGGACAGGGAGGGTCGCTGAAGCTTTCTTT
TRBJ2-2 | TRBD2 | . | TRBV9 | CASSVGGGLNTGELFF | TGTGCCAGCAGCGTAGGGGGAGGGCTGAACACCGGGGAGCTGTTTTTT
TRBJ2-5 | . | . | TRBV5-1 | CASSLGASAKQETQYF | TGCGCCAGCAGCTTGGGAGCTAGCGCGAAACAAGAGACCCAGTACTTC
TRBJ2-1 | TRBD2 | . | TRBV7-3 | CASSSLAGGSDEQFF | TGTGCCAGCAGCTCCCTAGCGGGAGGCTCGGATGAGCAGTTCTTC
TRBJ1-2 | . | . | TRBV29-1 | CSAGDGTGYYTF | TGCAGCGCCGGGGACGGGACGGGGTACTACACCTTC
TRBJ2-7 | . | . | TRBV10-3 | CAISDGRSGDEQYF | TGTGCCATCAGTGATGGCAGGTCCGGCGACGAGCAGTACTTC
TRBJ2-7 | TRBD1 | . | TRBV5-6 | CASSPGQGASYEQYF | TGTGCCAGCAGCCCCGGACAGGGGGCTTCCTACGAGCAGTACTTC
TRBJ2-1 | . | . | TRBV18 | CASSPTSSDNYNEQFF | TGTGCCAGCTCACCGACCTCTAGCGATAACTACAATGAGCAGTTCTTC
TRBJ2-3 | TRBD2 | . | TRBV7-8 | CASSLVRAGAADTQYF | TGTGCCAGCAGCTTAGTCCGAGCGGGAGCTGCAGATACGCAGTATTTT
TRBJ2-3 | TRBD2 | . | TRBV5-1 | CASSQASASGRWDTQYF | TGCGCCAGCAGCCAAGCCTCGGCTAGCGGGAGATGGGATACGCAGTATTTT
TRBJ2-7 | . | . | TRBV2 | CASSTSYEQYF | TGTGCCAGCAGTACATCCTACGAGCAGTACTTC
TRBJ2-7 | . | . | TRBV2 | CASRQQAYEQYF | TGTGCCAGCAGGCAACAAGCCTACGAGCAGTACTTC
TRBJ1-2 | . | . | TRBV29-1 | CSVGTPGGGGPESRGYTF | TGCAGCGTTGGCACCCCGGGGGGGGGCGGTCCAGAATCTCGAGGCTACACCTTC
TRBJ1-2 | TRBD1 | . | TRBV28 | CASSLWVTGGYGYTF | TGTGCCAGCAGTTTATGGGTGACAGGGGGATATGGCTACACCTTC
TRBJ2-2 | TRBD2 | . | TRBV5-1 | CASRIGLAATNTGELFF | TGCGCCAGCAGAATCGGACTAGCGGCTACGAACACCGGGGAGCTGTTTTTT
TRBJ1-1 | TRBD1 | . | TRBV30 | CAWAHRDRGRRAFF | TGTGCCTGGGCCCACCGGGACAGGGGAAGGAGGGCTTTCTTT
TRBJ2-5 | TRBD2 | . | TRBV7-3 | CASSRTSGVGETQYF | TGTGCCAGCAGCCGAACTAGCGGTGTTGGGGAGACCCAGTACTTC
TRBJ1-2 | . | . | TRBV21-1 | CASSKSVTAGFYMGYTF | TGTGCCAGCAGCAAATCTGTCACAGCCGGTTTTTATATGGGCTACACCTTC
TRBJ2-7 | TRBD2 | . | TRBV19 | CASSIKASGSYEQYF | TGTGCCAGTAGTATCAAGGCTAGCGGGAGCTACGAGCAGTACTTC
TRBJ1-1 | . | once | TRBV10-3 | CAISESRAVKNTEAFF | TGTGCCATCAGTGAGTCGAGGGCAGTTAAGAACACTGAAGCTTTCTTT
TRBJ2-7 | . | . | TRBV5-6 | CASSLLHEQYF | TGTGCCAGCAGCTTACTCCACGAGCAGTACTTC
TRBJ2-5 | TRBD2 | . | TRBV7-9 | CASSSGTSGPSGQYF | TGTGCCAGCAGCTCCGGGACTAGCGGCCCGTCTGGCCAGTACTTC
TRBJ2-7 | . | once | TRBV11-3 | CASSLGASEQYF | TGTGCCAGCAGCTTAGGAGCATCCGAGCAGTACTTC
TRBJ2-5 | TRBD2 | . | TRBV7-2 | CASRPKLASQETQYF | TGTGCCAGCAGACCAAAACTAGCGTCCCAAGAGACCCAGTACTTC
TRBJ1-1 | . | . | TRBV19 | CASRGEMAFTEAFF | TGTGCCAGTAGAGGGGAGATGGCTTTCACTGAAGCTTTCTTT
TRBJ2-7 | TRBD2 | once | TRBV20-1 | CSAELADEQYF | TGCAGTGCTGAACTAGCGGACGAGCAGTACTTC
TRBJ1-2 | . | . | TRBV2 | CASSHGGYTF | TGTGCCAGCAGTCATGGGGGCTACACCTTC
TRBJ2-1 | TRBD2 | . | TRBV2 | CASTRAGEHEQFF | TGTGCCAGCACGCGAGCGGGAGAGCATGAGCAGTTCTTC
TRBJ2-5 | TRBD2 | . | TRBV7-3 | CASSLISGMGRETQYF | TGTGCCAGCAGCTTGATAAGCGGGATGGGGCGGGAGACCCAGTACTTC
TRBJ1-2 | . | . | TRBV30 | CAWRVLDYGYTF | TGTGCCTGGCGGGTTTTGGACTATGGCTACACCTTC
TRBJ2-5 | . | . | TRBV7-2 | CASSLFQTKETQYF | TGTGCCAGCAGCTTATTCCAAACCAAAGAGACCCAGTACTTC
TRBJ2-7 | . | . | TRBV19 | CASSIDKGRYEQYF | TGTGCCAGTAGTATAGATAAGGGACGCTACGAGCAGTACTTC
TRBJ2-5 | TRBD2 | once | TRBV6-5 | CASSYGGRVGTQYF | TGTGCCAGCAGTTACGGCGGGAGGGTTGGGACCCAGTACTTC